A single sample gave rise to the 27 T cell receptor beta chains below, sequenced in a study of T cells in Graves' hyperthyroidism and ophthalmopathy. RNA transcripts were the template for amplifying TCR beta CDR3 regions. An initial round of RT-PCR targeting the TCR CDR3 relied on the HTBI primer set. TCRdb reanalysed the multiplex PCR reads using MiXCR and keeps one entry per CDR3 protein. The sample has over 300,000 distinct CDR3 sequences, approximately 15% seen once. The sample comprised blood. These receptors came from a woman aged 60-70 years with Graves' hyperthyroidism.

This clonotype was recorded many times. The CDR3 DNA reads TGTGCCAGCACACCGGGGACAGGGTGGAGAGAGACCCAGTACTTC. Encoded protein: CASTPGTGWRETQYF. The J gene is TRBJ2-5, the V gene TRBV12-3 or TRBV12-4; 9 bases fit TRBD1. V dropped 7 bases and J dropped 4; count of bases not matched to a gene: 10. This CDR3 contains 15 residues.

The chain couples TRBV24-1 to TRBJ2-1, with D perhaps TRBD1 (6 bases). CDR1 is KGHDR, CDR2 SFDVKD, per germline. The CDR3 length is 16 residues. V was trimmed by 4 bases and J by 0 bases, leaving 12 bases between them. The CDR3 DNA reads as TGTGCCACCAGTGACCGAGACAGGAGCTCCTACAATGAGCAGTTCTTC. Translation: CATSDRDRSSYNEQFF.

The chain uses TRBV5-5 and TRBJ1-1, with D perhaps matching TRBD1 (5 bases). This CDR3 has 16 amino acids. V shed 5 bases and J shed 0 bases, with 17 bases lying between them. Germline lookup yields CDR1 SGHKS and CDR2 YYEKEE (reference sequence). The CDR3 spells CASRPWGTIMNTEAFF. The CDR3 DNA reads as TGTGCCAGCAGACCATGGGGGACGATTATGAACACTGAAGCTTTCTTT.

This clonotype was seen many times. The rearrangement joins TRBV5-1 to TRBJ2-1; 12 bases match TRBD2. Germline V lookup: CDR1 SGHRS, CDR2 YFSETQ. V dropped 2 bases and J dropped 9; count of bases not matched to a gene: 3. The CDR3 runs to 14 residues. CDR3 sequence reads: CASSFGTSGFEQFF. As DNA, the CDR3 is TGCGCCAGCAGCTTCGGGACTAGCGGGTTTGAGCAGTTCTTC.

The rearrangement links TRBV10-3 to TRBJ2-7; 8 positions match TRBD1. Trimming took 9 bases from V and 3 from J; bases not matched to a gene: 7. This CDR3 is built from 13 residues. Germline V gives CDR1 ENHRY, CDR2 SYGVKD. The CDR3 sequence: CAIKTGDGYEQYF. The CDR3 bases are TGTGCCATTAAGACAGGGGATGGCTACGAGCAGTACTTC.

V usage is TRBV24-1 and J usage is TRBJ2-3; 8 positions match TRBD2. This CDR3 spans 13 amino acids. With 9 bases clipped from V and 4 bases from J, the junction kept 5 bases outside the gene matches. Germline V lookup: CDR1 KGHDR, CDR2 SFDVKD. The CDR3 reads CATAGGGPDTQYF. As DNA, the CDR3 is TGTGCCACCGCCGGGGGGGGACCAGATACGCAGTATTTT.

The table lists this clonotype with many counts. The CDR3 loop reads CASSFGTGVGETQYF. CDR3 DNA: TGTGCCAGCAGCTTTGGGACAGGGGTAGGAGAGACCCAGTACTTC. The J gene is TRBJ2-5, the V gene TRBV7-6, with 10 bases matching TRBD1. This CDR3 has 15 amino acids. Trimming took 3 bases from V and 4 from J; bases not matched to a gene: 5. CDR1 and CDR2 (germline): SGHVS, FNYEAQ.

This clonotype was counted at least ten times. The chain couples TRBV12-3 or TRBV12-4 to TRBJ1-5; the D gene is possibly TRBD1 (5 bases). V lost 6 bases to trimming and J lost 12 bases, with 15 bases between them. The CDR3 contains 12 residues. CDR3 nucleotides: TGTGCCAGCAGGATGGCAGCAGGGCACCAGCATTTT. Translation gives CASRMAAGHQHF.

At least ten counts were recorded for this clonotype. V usage is TRBV11-3 and J usage is TRBJ2-3, with 8 nucleotides matching TRBD2. Germline V gives CDR1 SGHNT, CDR2 YENEEA. This CDR3 spans 15 amino acids. The V segment lost 4 bases and the J segment 6 bases; nucleotides outside the gene matches: 9. The CDR3 DNA reads TGTGCCAGCAGCTCCTTAGCGGGATGGGTGGATACGCAGTATTTT. This codes for CASSSLAGWVDTQYF.

This clonotype was counted a few times. A much more abundant neighbour one base away suggests this may be a read error. The genes are TRBV20-1 and TRBJ1-4; maybe TRBD1 (5 bases). Germline lookup yields CDR1 DFQATT and CDR2 SNEGSKA (reference sequence). The CDR3 is made up of 13 amino acids. The V end was cut by 4 bases, the J end by 1 base, with 7 bases between. CDR3 nucleotides: TGCAGTGCTACAGGGATAACTAATGAAAAACTGTTTTTT. Translating it yields CSATGITNEKLFF.

This clonotype has just a few counts. This chain uses TRBV18 with TRBJ2-3; D is possibly TRBD1 or TRBD2 (5 bases each). The CDR3 is 14 residues long. CDR1 is KGHSH and CDR2 is LQKENI in the germline V gene. Trimming left V 6 bases short and J 4 bases short, with 14 bases between. The CDR3 loop reads CASSPRGEADTQYF. CDR3 sequence (DNA): TGTGCCAGCTCGCCCCGAGGGGAAGCAGATACGCAGTATTTT.

V gene TRBV4-1 combines with J gene TRBJ2-3, with TRBD2 as a possible D gene (6 bases). The germline gives CDR1 MGHRA, CDR2 YSYEKL. V was shortened by 6 bases and J by 4 bases, with 17 bases between the two germline ends. The CDR3 runs 15 residues. Here the CDR3 reads CASRLVGSRSDTQYF. In DNA form, the CDR3 reads TGCGCCAGCAGATTGGTCGGGAGTAGGTCAGATACGCAGTATTTT.

The rearrangement links TRBV7-3 to TRBJ2-5, with a tentative D call TRBD1 (5 bases). CDR1 and CDR2 (germline): SGHTA, FQGTGA. CDR3 length equals 13 residues. V was pared by 7 bases and J by 5 bases, with 14 bases between. The CDR3 protein is CASNLVGAETQYF. In DNA, the CDR3 is TGTGCCAGCAATCTAGTAGGGGCTGAGACCCAGTACTTC.

This clonotype appeared a few times. A read error may be the cause here, since a much bigger clone is one base away. The chain carries TRBV5-1 and TRBJ1-1; D perhaps matches TRBD1 (6 bases). The CDR3 covers 14 residues. V was cut by 3 bases and J by 11 bases, with 20 bases left in between. Germline-derived CDR1 and CDR2 are SGHRS and YFSETQ. The CDR3 here is CASSSRVAGAGAFF. CDR3 DNA sequence: TGCGCCAGCAGCTCACGCGTGGCGGGGGCGGGCGCTTTCTTT.

There are many counts of this clonotype. The chain combines TRBV13 with TRBJ1-1, with D perhaps TRBD1 (5 bases). V dropped 1 base and J dropped 3 bases, with 12 bases sitting between them. The CDR3 is 15 residues long. CDR1 is PRHDT and CDR2 is FYEKMQ in the germline V gene (reference sequence). CDR3: CASSLARDRDTEAFF. The CDR3 DNA reads as TGTGCCAGCAGCTTAGCAAGAGACAGAGACACTGAAGCTTTCTTT.

This sequence joins TRBV24-1 and TRBJ2-5; D gene ambiguous. V was cut by 5 bases and J by 5 bases, with 8 bases left in between. Germline V CDR1 and CDR2: KGHDR, SFDVKD. This CDR3 has 12 residues. In nucleotides, the CDR3 is TGTGCCACCAGTGGAGTGGGGGAGACCCAGTACTTC. Residues: CATSGVGETQYF.

The table lists this clonotype with many counts. V usage is TRBV5-1 and J usage is TRBJ2-7, with TRBD1 identical over 9 bases. Trimming removed 4 bases from V and 5 bases from J; junction bases left unmatched: 4. Germline CDR1 reads SGHRS; CDR2 reads YFSETQ. The CDR3 is made up of 13 amino acids. CDR3 loop: CASSQGQGNEQYF. The DNA of the CDR3 is TGCGCCAGCAGCCAGGGACAGGGTAACGAGCAGTACTTC.

This clonotype has at least ten counts. The genes are TRBV11-2 and TRBJ2-5; tentative D call: TRBD2 (6 bases). The CDR3 has 16 residues. Per the germline V gene, CDR1 is SGHAT and CDR2 is FQNNGV. Trimming removed 4 bases from V and 2 bases from J, with 17 bases in between. CDR3 protein: CASSSLAFLPQETQYF. The CDR3 coding sequence is TGTGCCAGCAGCTCCCTAGCGTTCCTCCCACAAGAGACCCAGTACTTC.

This chain links TRBV9 with TRBJ1-2; possible D gene TRBD1, 5 bases. Germline CDR1 reads SGDLS; CDR2 reads YYNGEE. CDR3 length: 15 residues. Trimming took 4 bases from V and 4 from J, leaving 17 bases between them. The CDR3 DNA is TGTGCCAGCAGCATTGCCGGGACGCTTATCTATGGCTACACCTTC. Its protein is CASSIAGTLIYGYTF.

This clonotype was counted between two and nine times. J is TRBJ2-4 and V is TRBV11-2; 12 bases are a match to TRBD2. The CDR3 has 14 amino acids. Germline trimming cut 4 bases from V and 8 bases from J; bases unmatched to any gene: 3. CDR1 and CDR2 from the germline V gene are SGHAT and FQNNGV. CDR3 sequence: CASSSLAGGDIQYF. In nucleotides, the CDR3 is TGTGCCAGCAGCTCGCTAGCGGGAGGGGACATTCAGTACTTC. The whole variable domain, remainder taken from reference TRBV11-2 and TRBJ2-4, is EAGVAQSPRYKIIEKRQSVAFWCNPISGHATLYWYQQILGQGPKLLIQFQNNGVVDDSQLPKDRFSAERLKGVDSTLKIQPAKLEDSAVYLCASSSLAGGDIQYFGAGTRLSVL.

This clonotype was seen repeatedly, ten times or more. The chain is built from TRBV7-9 and TRBJ2-1; 10 bases fit TRBD2. Trimming cost V 1 base and J 14 bases; bases outside gene matches: 8. Germline values: CDR1 SEHNR, CDR2 FQNEAQ (reference sequence). The CDR3 has 14 residues. CDR3 amino acids: CASSLGLAGISEFF. DNA for the CDR3: TGTGCCAGCAGCTTAGGACTAGCGGGCATTTCGGAGTTCTTC. Filled out from reference TRBV7-9 and TRBJ2-1, the complete variable domain reads DTGVSQNPRHKITKRGQNVTFRCDPISEHNRLYWYRQTLGQGPEFLTYFQNEAQLEKSRLLSDRFSAERPKGSFSTLEIQRTEQGDSAMYLCASSLGLAGISEFFGPGTRLTVL.

Notes on this clonotype: A much bigger clone sits one base away, suggesting this may be a read error. CDR3 amino acids: CASRLESAGGTYEQYF. The CDR3 DNA follows: TGCGCCAGCAGACTGGAGTCAGCAGGGGGCACCTACGAGCAGTACTTC. This chain uses TRBV5-1 with TRBJ2-7; 8 nucleotides align to TRBD1. V was pared by 5 bases and J by 2 bases, with 12 bases of the junction left unmatched. The germline V gene encodes CDR1 SGHRS and CDR2 YFSETQ. The length of the CDR3 is 16 residues.

In nucleotides, the CDR3 is TGTGCCAGCAGCTCGGGACCCATCTACGAGCAGTACTTC. Its protein is CASSSGPIYEQYF. V and J are TRBV11-3 and TRBJ2-7; D assignment may be TRBD1 or TRBD2 (5 bases each). In germline, CDR1 is SGHNT, CDR2 YENEEA. The CDR3 sequence is 13 residues long. Trimming took 4 bases from V and 3 from J, leaving 10 bases between them. Based on the CDR3 plus reference TRBV11-3 and TRBJ2-7, the full variable domain is EAGVVQSPRYKIIEKKQPVAFWCNPISGHNTLYWYLQNLGQGPELLIRYENEEAVDDSQLPKDRFSAERLKGVDSTLKIQPAELGDSAVYLCASSSGPIYEQYFGPGTRLTVT.

This clonotype came up many times. V usage is TRBV2 and J usage is TRBJ1-1; possibly TRBD1 for D (5 bases). The CDR3 contains 14 residues. Germline-derived CDR1 and CDR2 are SNHLY and FYNNEI. Trimming took 2 bases from V and 1 from J, leaving 8 bases between them. The CDR3 loop is CASSELGANTEAFF. DNA for the CDR3: TGTGCCAGCAGTGAACTCGGGGCGAACACTGAAGCTTTCTTT.

The chain combines TRBV7-2 with TRBJ2-6; D ambiguous. The ends were cut back, 0 bases at V and 0 bases at J, with 18 bases in the middle. This CDR3 is built from 20 residues. Germline lookup yields CDR1 SGHTA and CDR2 FQGNSA. CDR3 sequence (DNA): TGTGCCAGCAGCTTAGCGCGTATAAAGGGTGTCGTCTCTGGGGCCAACGTCCTGACTTTC. Protein sequence: CASSLARIKGVVSGANVLTF.

The sample holds many counts of this clonotype. The genes are TRBV2 and TRBJ2-3, with a weak D call TRBD2 (6 bases). CDR3 length: 16 amino acids. Trimming took off 5 bases at V and 1 base at J, with 16 bases between the two ends. From germline, CDR1 is SNHLY and CDR2 FYNNEI. CDR3 sequence reads: CASSQPPGSRTDTQYF. The CDR3 DNA reads as TGTGCCAGCAGTCAACCTCCCGGGAGTCGCACAGATACGCAGTATTTT.

This clonotype was detected ten times or more. V usage is TRBV7-3 and J usage is TRBJ1-1; D is unclear. Germline V lookup: CDR1 SGHTA, CDR2 FQGTGA. With 3 bases removed from V and 4 bases from J, the gap between germline ends came to 12 bases. The CDR3 runs 14 residues. The CDR3 DNA is TGTGCCAGCAGCTTGAATGGGCCGAGCACTGAAGCTTTCTTT. Its translation is CASSLNGPSTEAFF.